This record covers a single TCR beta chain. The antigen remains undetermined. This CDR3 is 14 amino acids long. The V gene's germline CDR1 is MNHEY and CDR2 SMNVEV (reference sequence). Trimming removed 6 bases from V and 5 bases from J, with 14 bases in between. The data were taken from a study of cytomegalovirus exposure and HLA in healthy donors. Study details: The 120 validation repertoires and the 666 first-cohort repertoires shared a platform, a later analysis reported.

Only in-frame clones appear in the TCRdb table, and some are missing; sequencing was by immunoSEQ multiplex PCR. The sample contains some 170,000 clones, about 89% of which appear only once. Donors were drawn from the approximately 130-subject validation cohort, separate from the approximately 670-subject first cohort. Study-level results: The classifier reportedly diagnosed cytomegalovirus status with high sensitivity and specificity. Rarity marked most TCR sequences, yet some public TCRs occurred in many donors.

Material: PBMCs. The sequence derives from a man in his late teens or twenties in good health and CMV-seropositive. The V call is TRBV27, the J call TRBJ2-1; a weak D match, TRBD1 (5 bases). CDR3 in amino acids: CASRDIRSNNEQFF. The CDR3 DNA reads TGTGCCAGCAGGGACATCAGGAGTAACAATGAGCAGTTCTTC.